This T cell receptor (beta chain) was captured in a study of T cell repertoires in cytomegalovirus infection. Background on the study: Signatures in public TCR beta sequences pointed to both CMV infection and matching HLA type.

This clonotype was observed a handful of times. Germline loops: CDR1 SEHNR, CDR2 FQNEAQ (reference sequence). CDR3 length equals 15 residues. J gave up 5 bases and V 4 bases, and 10 bases lay outside the gene matches. TCRdb used MiXCR to reprocess the reads, holding one entry per CDR3 protein. The sample shows approximately 100,000 distinct CDR3 sequences, around 22% of them seen only once. This receptor was taken from a human donor in good health (CMV status not recorded). Some clones in this sample may be carry-over from other donors' samples. Sequenced material: CD8+ T cells from PBMCs. The J gene is TRBJ2-7, the V gene TRBV7-9; the match to TRBD2 covers 8 bases. CDR3 bases: TGTGCCAGCAGCTACCTGGCGGGAGGAAGCGACGAGCAGTACTTC. Amino acid sequence: CASSYLAGGSDEQYF.